This TCR beta chain was identified in a study of blood T cell repertoires in COVID-19. Followed over time, Seattle patients had been enrolled while infection was active. Between the trimmed V and J ends, which lost 3 bases and 5 bases, there was a span of 13 bases. This CDR3 is built from 14 residues. Germline CDR1 is KGHSH and CDR2 is LQKENI. Sequencing used immunoSEQ multiplex PCR; TCRdb keeps in-frame clones, though not all of them. Among about 170,000 clones, around four fifths were seen once, and the ten largest hold roughly 8.4%. The sample comprised peripheral blood. This TCR derives from a woman older than 75 with COVID-19, enrolled during active disease. V is TRBV18 and J is TRBJ2-5; no firm D call. The CDR3 protein is CASSPRGPHETQYF. DNA for the CDR3: TGTGCCAGCTCACCCCGTGGGCCTCATGAGACCCAGTACTTC.